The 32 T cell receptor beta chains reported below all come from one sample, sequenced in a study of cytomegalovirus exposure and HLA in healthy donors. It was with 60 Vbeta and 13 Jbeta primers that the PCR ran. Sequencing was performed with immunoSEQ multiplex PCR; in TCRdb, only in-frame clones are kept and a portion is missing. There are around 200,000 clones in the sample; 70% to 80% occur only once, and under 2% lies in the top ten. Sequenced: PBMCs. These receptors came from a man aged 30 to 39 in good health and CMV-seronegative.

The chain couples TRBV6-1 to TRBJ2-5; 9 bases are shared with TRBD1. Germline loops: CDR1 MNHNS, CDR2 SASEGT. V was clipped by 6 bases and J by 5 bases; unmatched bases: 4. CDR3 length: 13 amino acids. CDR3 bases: TGTGCCAGCAGCACAGGGGGCAGGGAGACCCAGTACTTC. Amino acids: CASSTGGRETQYF.

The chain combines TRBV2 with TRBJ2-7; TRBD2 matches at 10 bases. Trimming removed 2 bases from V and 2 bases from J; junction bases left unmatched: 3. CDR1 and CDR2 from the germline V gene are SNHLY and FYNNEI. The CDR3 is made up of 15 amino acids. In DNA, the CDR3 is TGTGCCAGCAGTGAACAACTAGCGGGGACCTACGAGCAGTACTTC. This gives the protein CASSEQLAGTYEQYF.

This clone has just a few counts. This CDR3 is CASSPRGGTGELFF. The CDR3 DNA sequence: TGTGCCAGCAGCCCCCGGGGGGGCACCGGGGAGCTGTTTTTT. This chain uses TRBV11-2 with TRBJ2-2, with TRBD2 matching over 8 bases. Trimming took 5 bases from V and 4 from J; bases not matched to a gene: 3. CDR1 is SGHAT, CDR2 FQNNGV, per germline. This CDR3 region has 14 residues.

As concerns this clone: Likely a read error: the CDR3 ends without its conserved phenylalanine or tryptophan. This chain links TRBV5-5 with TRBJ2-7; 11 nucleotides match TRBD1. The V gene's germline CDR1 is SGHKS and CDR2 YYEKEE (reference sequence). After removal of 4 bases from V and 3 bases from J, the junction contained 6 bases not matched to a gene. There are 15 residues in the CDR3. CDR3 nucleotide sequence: TGTGCCAGCAGCCCGCGGACAGGGGGCTTCTACGAGCAGTACCTC. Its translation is CASSPRTGGFYEQYL.

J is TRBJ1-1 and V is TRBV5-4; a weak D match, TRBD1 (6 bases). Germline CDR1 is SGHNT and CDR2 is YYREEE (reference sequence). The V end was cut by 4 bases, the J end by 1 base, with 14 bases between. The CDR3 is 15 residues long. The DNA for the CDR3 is TGTGCCAGCAGCCCCACCGGACAGCAGAACACTGAAGCTTTCTTT. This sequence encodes CASSPTGQQNTEAFF. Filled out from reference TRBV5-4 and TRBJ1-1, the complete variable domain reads ETGVTQSPTHLIKTRGQQVTLRCSSQSGHNTVSWYQQALGQGPQFIFQYYREEENGRGNFPPRFSGLQFPNYSSELNVNALELDDSALYLCASSPTGQQNTEAFFGQGTRLTVV.

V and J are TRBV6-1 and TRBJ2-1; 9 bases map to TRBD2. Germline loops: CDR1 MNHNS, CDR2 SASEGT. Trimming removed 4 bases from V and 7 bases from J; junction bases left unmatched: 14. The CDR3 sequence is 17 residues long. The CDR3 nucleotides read TGTGCCAGCAGTGCACCGACTAGCGGACCCGGGTATAATGAGCAGTTCTTC. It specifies CASSAPTSGPGYNEQFF.

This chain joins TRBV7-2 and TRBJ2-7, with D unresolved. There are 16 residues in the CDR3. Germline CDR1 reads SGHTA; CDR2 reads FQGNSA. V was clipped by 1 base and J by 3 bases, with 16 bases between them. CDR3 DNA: TGTGCCAGCAGCTTAGAATCTCGTAGTCCCCTCTACGAGCAGTACTTC. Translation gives CASSLESRSPLYEQYF.

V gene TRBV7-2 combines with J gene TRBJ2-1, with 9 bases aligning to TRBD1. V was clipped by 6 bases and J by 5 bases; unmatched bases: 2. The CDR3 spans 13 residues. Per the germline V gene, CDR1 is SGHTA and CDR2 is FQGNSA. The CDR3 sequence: CASRTGGHNEQFF. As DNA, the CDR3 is TGTGCCAGCAGAACAGGGGGCCACAATGAGCAGTTCTTC.

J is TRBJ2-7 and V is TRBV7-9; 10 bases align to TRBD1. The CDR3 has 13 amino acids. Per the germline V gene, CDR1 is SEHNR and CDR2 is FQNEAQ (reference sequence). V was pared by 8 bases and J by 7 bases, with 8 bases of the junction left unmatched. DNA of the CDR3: TGTGCCAGCGGGACAGGGGTTTATGGGGAGCAGTACTTC. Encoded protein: CASGTGVYGEQYF.

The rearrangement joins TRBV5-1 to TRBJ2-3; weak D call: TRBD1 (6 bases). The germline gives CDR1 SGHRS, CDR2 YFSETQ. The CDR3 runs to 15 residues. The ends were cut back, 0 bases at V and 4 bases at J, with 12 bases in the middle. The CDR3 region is CASSLEGRGSDTQYF. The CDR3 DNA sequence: TGCGCCAGCAGCTTGGAAGGTAGGGGGTCAGATACGCAGTATTTT.

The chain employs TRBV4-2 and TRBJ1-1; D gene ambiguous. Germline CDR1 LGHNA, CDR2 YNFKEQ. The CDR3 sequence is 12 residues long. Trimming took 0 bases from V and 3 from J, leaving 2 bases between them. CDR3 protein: CASSQDDTEAFF. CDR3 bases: TGTGCCAGCAGCCAAGACGACACTGAAGCTTTCTTT.

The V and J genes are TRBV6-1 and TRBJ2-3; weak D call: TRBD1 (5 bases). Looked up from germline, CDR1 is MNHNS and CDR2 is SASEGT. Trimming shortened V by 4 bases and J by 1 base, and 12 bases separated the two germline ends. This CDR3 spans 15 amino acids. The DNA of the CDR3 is TGTGCCAGCAGTGCTGAAATAGGGGGCACAGATACGCAGTATTTT. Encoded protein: CASSAEIGGTDTQYF.

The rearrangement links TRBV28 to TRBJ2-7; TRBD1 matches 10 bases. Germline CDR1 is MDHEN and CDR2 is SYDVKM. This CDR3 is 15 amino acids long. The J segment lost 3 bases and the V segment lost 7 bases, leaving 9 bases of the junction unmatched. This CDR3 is CASNTGTGAHYEQYF. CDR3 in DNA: TGTGCCAGCAACACCGGGACAGGGGCCCACTACGAGCAGTACTTC.

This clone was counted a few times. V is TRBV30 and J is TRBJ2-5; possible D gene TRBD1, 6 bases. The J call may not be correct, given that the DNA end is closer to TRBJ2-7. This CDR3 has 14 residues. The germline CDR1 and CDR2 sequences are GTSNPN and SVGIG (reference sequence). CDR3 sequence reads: CAWTLSGAGIEQYF. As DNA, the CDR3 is TGTGCCTGGACCCTGTCAGGGGCGGGCATCGAGCAGTACTTC.

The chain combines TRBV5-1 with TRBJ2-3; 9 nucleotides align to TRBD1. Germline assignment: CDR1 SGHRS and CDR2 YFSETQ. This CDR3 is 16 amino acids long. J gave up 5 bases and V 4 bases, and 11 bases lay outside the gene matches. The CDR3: CASSDGTGRPLDTQYF. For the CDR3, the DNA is TGCGCCAGCAGCGACGGGACAGGGAGGCCCCTAGATACGCAGTATTTT.

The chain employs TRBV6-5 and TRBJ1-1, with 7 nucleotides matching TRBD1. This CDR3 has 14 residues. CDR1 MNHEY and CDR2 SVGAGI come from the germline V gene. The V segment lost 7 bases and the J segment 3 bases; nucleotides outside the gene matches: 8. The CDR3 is CASTLPQGDTEAFF. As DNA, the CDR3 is TGTGCCAGCACTTTGCCTCAGGGGGACACTGAAGCTTTCTTT.

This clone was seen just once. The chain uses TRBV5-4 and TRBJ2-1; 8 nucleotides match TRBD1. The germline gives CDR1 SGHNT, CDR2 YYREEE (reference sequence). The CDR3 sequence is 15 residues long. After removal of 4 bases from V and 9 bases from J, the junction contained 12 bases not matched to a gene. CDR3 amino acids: CASSGTGSGFGEQFF. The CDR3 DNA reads TGTGCCAGCAGCGGGACAGGTAGTGGCTTTGGTGAGCAGTTCTTC.

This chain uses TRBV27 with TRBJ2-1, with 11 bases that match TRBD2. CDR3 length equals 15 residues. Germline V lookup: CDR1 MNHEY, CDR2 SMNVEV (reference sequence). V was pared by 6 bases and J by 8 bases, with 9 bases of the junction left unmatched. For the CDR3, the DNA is TGTGCCAGCAGCCCAACTAGCGGGAGTAGGTATGAGCAGTTCTTC. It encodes CASSPTSGSRYEQFF.

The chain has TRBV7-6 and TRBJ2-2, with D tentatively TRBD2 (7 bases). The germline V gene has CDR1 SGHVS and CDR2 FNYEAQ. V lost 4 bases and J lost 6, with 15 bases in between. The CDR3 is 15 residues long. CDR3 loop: CASSSGGGAAGELFF. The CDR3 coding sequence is TGTGCCAGCAGCTCAGGAGGGGGGGCAGCCGGGGAGCTGTTTTTT.

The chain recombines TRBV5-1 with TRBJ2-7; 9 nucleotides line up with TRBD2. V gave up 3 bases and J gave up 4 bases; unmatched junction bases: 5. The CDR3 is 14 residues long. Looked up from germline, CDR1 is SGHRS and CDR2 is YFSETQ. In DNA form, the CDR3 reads TGCGCCAGCAGCTATAGCGGGAGAGGGTACGAGCAGTACTTC. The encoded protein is CASSYSGRGYEQYF.

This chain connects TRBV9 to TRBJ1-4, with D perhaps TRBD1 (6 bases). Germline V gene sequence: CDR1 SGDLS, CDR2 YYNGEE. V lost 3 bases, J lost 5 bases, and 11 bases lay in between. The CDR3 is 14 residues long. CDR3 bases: TGTGCCAGCAGCGCTGACAGGCAGAATGAAAAACTGTTTTTT. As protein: CASSADRQNEKLFF.

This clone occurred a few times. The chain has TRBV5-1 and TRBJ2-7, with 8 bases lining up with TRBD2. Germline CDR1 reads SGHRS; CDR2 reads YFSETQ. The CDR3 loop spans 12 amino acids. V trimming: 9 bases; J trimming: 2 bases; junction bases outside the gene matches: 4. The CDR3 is CATPAGAYEQYF. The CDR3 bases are TGCGCCACCCCAGCGGGGGCCTACGAGCAGTACTTC.

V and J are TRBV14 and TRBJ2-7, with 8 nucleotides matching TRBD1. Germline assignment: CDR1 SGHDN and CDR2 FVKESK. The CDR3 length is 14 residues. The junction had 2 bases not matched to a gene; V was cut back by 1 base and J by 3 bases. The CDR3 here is CASSQGQGNYEQYF. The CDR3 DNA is TGTGCCAGCAGCCAAGGACAGGGGAACTACGAGCAGTACTTC.

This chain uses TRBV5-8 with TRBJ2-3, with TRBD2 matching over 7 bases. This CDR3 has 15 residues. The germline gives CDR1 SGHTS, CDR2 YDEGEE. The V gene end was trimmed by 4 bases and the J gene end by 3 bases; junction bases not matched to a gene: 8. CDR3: CASSPGTGGTDTQYF. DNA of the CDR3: TGTGCCAGCAGCCCCGGAACGGGAGGAACAGATACGCAGTATTTT.

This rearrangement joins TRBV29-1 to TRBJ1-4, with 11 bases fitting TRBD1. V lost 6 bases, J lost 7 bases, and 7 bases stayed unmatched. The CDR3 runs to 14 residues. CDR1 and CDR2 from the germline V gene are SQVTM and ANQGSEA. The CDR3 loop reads CSVAVGQGGEKLFF. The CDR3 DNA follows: TGCAGCGTGGCCGTGGGACAGGGGGGTGAAAAACTGTTTTTT.

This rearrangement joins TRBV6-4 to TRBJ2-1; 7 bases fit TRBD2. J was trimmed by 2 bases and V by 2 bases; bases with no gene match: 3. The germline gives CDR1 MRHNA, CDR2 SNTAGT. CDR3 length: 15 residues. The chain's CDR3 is CASSDAAGAYNEQFF. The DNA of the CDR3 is TGTGCCAGCAGTGACGCGGCGGGAGCCTACAATGAGCAGTTCTTC.

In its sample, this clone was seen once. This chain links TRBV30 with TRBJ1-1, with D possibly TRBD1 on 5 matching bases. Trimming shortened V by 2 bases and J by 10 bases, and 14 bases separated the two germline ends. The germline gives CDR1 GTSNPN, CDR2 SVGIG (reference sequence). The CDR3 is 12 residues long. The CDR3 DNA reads TGTGCCTGGAGTTGGCAGGGTAGGGGAGCTTTCTTT. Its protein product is CAWSWQGRGAFF.

CDR3 region: CASSEGGQGNNQPQHF. CDR3 DNA: TGTGCCAGCAGTGAAGGCGGACAGGGCAACAATCAGCCCCAGCATTTT. The genes are TRBV2 and TRBJ1-5; 8 positions match TRBD1. V was pared by 1 base and J by 3 bases, with 5 bases of the junction left unmatched. The CDR3 totals 16 residues. Germline assignment: CDR1 SNHLY and CDR2 FYNNEI.

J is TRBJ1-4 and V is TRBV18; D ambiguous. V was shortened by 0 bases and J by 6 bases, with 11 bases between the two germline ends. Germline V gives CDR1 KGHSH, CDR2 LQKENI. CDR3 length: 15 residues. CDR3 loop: CASSPPAGSYEKLFF. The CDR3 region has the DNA TGTGCCAGCTCACCACCGGCCGGGTCGTATGAAAAACTGTTTTTT.

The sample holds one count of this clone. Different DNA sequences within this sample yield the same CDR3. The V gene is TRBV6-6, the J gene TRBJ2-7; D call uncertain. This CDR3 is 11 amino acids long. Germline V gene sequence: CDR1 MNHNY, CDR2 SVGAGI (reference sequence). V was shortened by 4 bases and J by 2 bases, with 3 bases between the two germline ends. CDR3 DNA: TGTGCCAGCAGTTCGGCCTACGAGCAGTACTTC. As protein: CASSSAYEQYF.

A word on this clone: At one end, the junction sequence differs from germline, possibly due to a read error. Here the CDR3 reads CASSKGLPNTDTQYF. The CDR3 bases are TGTGCTAGCAGCAAGGGACTACCTAACACAGATACGCAGTATTTT. The gene calls are TRBV7-7 and TRBJ2-3; 7 nucleotides match TRBD2. The CDR3 runs to 15 residues. Germline loops: CDR1 SSHAT, CDR2 FNYEAQ (reference sequence).

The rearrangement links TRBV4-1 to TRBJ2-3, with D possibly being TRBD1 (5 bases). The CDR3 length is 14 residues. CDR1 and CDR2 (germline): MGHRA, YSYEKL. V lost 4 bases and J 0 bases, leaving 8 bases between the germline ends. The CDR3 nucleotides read TGCGCCAGCAGCCCAGGGTTTAGCACAGATACGCAGTATTTT. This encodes CASSPGFSTDTQYF.